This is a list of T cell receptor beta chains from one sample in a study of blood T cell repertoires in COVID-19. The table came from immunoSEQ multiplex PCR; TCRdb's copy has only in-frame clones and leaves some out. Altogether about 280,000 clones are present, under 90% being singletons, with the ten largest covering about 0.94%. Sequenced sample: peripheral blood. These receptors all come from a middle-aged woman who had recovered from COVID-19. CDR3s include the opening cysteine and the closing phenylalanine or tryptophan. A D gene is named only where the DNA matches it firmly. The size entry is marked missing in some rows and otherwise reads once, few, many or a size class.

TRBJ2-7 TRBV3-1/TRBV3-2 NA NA TGTGCCAGCAGCCCCACAGGCCCCTACGAGCAGTACTTC CASSPTGPYEQYF
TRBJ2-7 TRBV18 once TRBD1 TGTGCCAGCTCACCACGGGGGGGACAGGGGAAACCGCCACCCTACGAGCAGTACTTC CASSPRGGQGKPPPYEQYF
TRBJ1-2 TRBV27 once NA TGTGCCAGCAGTCTGCATGGAGGGGCGCGGGGCTACACCTTC CASSLHGGARGYTF
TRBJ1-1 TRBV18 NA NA TGTGCCAGCTCACTTCAACAGGGAAACATGAACACTGAAGCTTTCTTT CASSLQQGNMNTEAFF
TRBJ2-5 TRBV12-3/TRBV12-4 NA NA TGTGCCAGCAGTCAAACTAGGAGGGAGACCCAGTACTTC CASSQTRRETQYF
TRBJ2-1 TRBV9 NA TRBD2 TGTGCCAGCAGCGTAAGTCTGGCCAGCGGGAGTAATAATGAGCAGTTCTTC CASSVSLASGSNNEQFF
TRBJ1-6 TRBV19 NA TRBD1 TGTGCCAGTAGTTTGGACAGGGGCTATAATTCACCCCTCCACTTT CASSLDRGYNSPLHF
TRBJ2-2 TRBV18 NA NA TGTGCCAGCCCTGGGTATGGCGGAACGAACACCGGGGAGCTGTTTTTT CASPGYGGTNTGELFF
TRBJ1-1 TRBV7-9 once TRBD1 TGTGCCAGCAGACGACAGGGGTCGGCTGGGGGCACTGAAGCTTTCTTT CASRRQGSAGGTEAFF
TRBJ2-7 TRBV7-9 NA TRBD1 TGTGCCAGCAGCCATGACAGGGTCCCCTACGAGCAGTACTTC CASSHDRVPYEQYF
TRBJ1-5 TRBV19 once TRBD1 TGTGCCAGTAGTATCGAGGGACAGGGCCATCAGCCCCAGCATTTT CASSIEGQGHQPQHF
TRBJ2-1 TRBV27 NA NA TGTGCCAGCAGTGACTCCACTGCCAGCTCCTACAATGAGCAGTTCTTC CASSDSTASSYNEQFF
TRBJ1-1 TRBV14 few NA TGTGCCAGCAGCCAAGATTATCCGGGGAGGTGGAACACTGAAGCTTTCTTT CASSQDYPGRWNTEAFF
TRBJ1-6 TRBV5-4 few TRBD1 TGTGCCAGCAGCCCCGGTGGGACAGAAGTTAATTCACCCCTCCACTTT CASSPGGTEVNSPLHF
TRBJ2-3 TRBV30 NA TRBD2 TGTGCCTGGGGACTAGCAGGAGATACGCAGTATTTT CAWGLAGDTQYF
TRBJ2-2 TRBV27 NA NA TGTGCCAGCAGTTTTTCTTCAGGAGCGGCCACCGGGGAGCTGTTTTTT CASSFSSGAATGELFF
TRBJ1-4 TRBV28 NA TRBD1 TGTGCCAGCAGTCCGCTACAGGGGGCTGGTTTGCAGGAAAAACTGTTTTTT CASSPLQGAGLQEKLFF
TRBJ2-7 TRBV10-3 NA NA TGTGCCATACAGGGTTCCGTCGGCGAGCAGTACTTC CAIQGSVGEQYF
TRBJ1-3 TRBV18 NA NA TGTGCCAGCTCACCAGCCGCCTTGAGCTCTGGAAACACCATATATTTT CASSPAALSSGNTIYF
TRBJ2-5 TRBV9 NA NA TGTGCCAGCAGCGTTTTGGCGAGCGCCCAAGAGACCCAGTACTTC CASSVLASAQETQYF
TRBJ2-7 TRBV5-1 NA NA TGCGCCAGCAGCTTGGGGACTCCACTCTACGAGCAGTACTTC CASSLGTPLYEQYF
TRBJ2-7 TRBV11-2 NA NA TGTGCCAGCAGCTTAGGGGGGGGCAGGGGATTCTACGAGCAGTACTTC CASSLGGGRGFYEQYF
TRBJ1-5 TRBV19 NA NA TGTGCCAGTAGCCCACTTTCGACAGCCTACAATCAGCCCCAGCATTTT CASSPLSTAYNQPQHF
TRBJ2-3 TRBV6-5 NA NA TGTGCCAGCAGTTACGTCGCCGGGAACTCAGATACGCAGTATTTT CASSYVAGNSDTQYF
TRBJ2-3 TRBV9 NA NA TGTGCCAGCAGCACCAGCGGACTTTCTTGGGCAGATACGCAGTATTTT CASSTSGLSWADTQYF
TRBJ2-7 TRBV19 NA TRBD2 TGTGCCAGTAGTATTTCTATTGCGGGAGCGGTCGCCGACGAGCAGTACTTC CASSISIAGAVADEQYF
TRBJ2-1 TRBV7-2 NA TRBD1 TGTGCCAGCAGCCCCAGGGGACAGGGAGGTTACAATGAGCAGTTCTTC CASSPRGQGGYNEQFF
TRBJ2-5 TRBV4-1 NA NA TGCGCCAGCAGCCGTGAGGCAGGGCCGGCGCAGACCCAGTACTTC CASSREAGPAQTQYF
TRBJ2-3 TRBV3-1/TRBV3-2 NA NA TGTGCCAGCAGCCAACGGGCAGATACGCAGTATTTT CASSQRADTQYF
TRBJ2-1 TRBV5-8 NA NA TGTGCCAGCAGGCGACAGCTGAATGAGCAGTTCTTC CASRRQLNEQFF
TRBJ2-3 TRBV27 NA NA TGTGCCAGCAGTTCCGGGGGAGGAGGGGATACGCAGTATTTT CASSSGGGGDTQYF
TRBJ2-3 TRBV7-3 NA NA TGTGCCAGCAGCTTAACAACAGGGCACACAGATACGCAGTATTTT CASSLTTGHTDTQYF
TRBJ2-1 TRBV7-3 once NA TGTGCCAGCAGCCCATCCAGGGGATCCTACAATGAGCAGTTCTTC CASSPSRGSYNEQFF
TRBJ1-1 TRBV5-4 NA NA TGTGCCAGCAGCCCGCAGGGACTCAACACTGAAGCTTTCTTT CASSPQGLNTEAFF
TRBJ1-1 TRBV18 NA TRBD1 TGTGCCAGCTCACCTAACCAGGGGGTGGAGACTGAAGCTTTCTTT CASSPNQGVETEAFF
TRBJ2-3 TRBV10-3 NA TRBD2 TGTGCCATCAGTGATGGGACTAGCGGGAGCACAGATACGCAGTATTTT CAISDGTSGSTDTQYF
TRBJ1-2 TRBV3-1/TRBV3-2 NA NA TGTGCCAGCAGCCCTCTGGGAGTTCCAAACTATGGCTACACCTTC CASSPLGVPNYGYTF
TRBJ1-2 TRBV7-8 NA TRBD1 TGTGCCAGCAGCTCAACAGGGGATGGTCACCGGAACTATGGCTACACCTTC CASSSTGDGHRNYGYTF
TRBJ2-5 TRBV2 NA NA TGTGCCAGCAGGGCCGACACACAAGAGACCCAGTACTTC CASRADTQETQYF
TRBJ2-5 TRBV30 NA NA TGTGCCTGGAGTGTTGGTGGAGGCGGCCAAGAGACCCAGTACTTC CAWSVGGGGQETQYF
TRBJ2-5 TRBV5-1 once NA TGCGCCAGCAGCTTGGGGCAGGGCTGGGAGACCCAGTACTTC CASSLGQGWETQYF
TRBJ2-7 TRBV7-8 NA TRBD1 TGTGCCAGCAGCCCGACAGGGTACGAGCAGTACTTC CASSPTGYEQYF
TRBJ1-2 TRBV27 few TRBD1 TGTGCCAGCAGGGGACAGGGGGCGCCTGGCTACACCTTC CASRGQGAPGYTF
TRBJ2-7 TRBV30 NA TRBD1 TGTGCCTACGGGACAGACCTTTTACGAGAGCAGTACTTC CAYGTDLLREQYF
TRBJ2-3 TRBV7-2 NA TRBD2 TGTGCCAGCAGCTTAGGAGCGGGAGTGACAGATACGCAGTATTTT CASSLGAGVTDTQYF
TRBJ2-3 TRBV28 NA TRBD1 TGTGCCAGCAGCGGACAGGGGGCGGAGAGCACAGATACGCAGTATTTT CASSGQGAESTDTQYF
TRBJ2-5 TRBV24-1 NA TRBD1 TGTGCCACCAGTCAACAGGGGGTCCAAGAGACCCAGTACTTC CATSQQGVQETQYF
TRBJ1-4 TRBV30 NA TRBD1 TGTGCCTGGAGTGGGGTTGACAGGGGGCTTGAAAAACTGTTTTTT CAWSGVDRGLEKLFF